A single sample is the source of the 24 T cell receptor beta chains below, sequenced in a study of identical twins. TCRdb re-derived calls from the 5' RACE reads in MiXCR, one entry per CDR3 protein. Here the sample spans more than 1.5 million distinct CDR3 sequences, about 32% being singletons. Sequencing was carried out using cord blood. Source of these receptors: a newborn girl in good health.

This clonotype was seen a handful of times. The chain joins TRBV14 to TRBJ2-3, with D tentatively TRBD1 (6 bases). There are 14 residues in the CDR3. Germline loops: CDR1 SGHDN, CDR2 FVKESK. The V end was cut by 7 bases, the J end by 4 bases, with 15 bases between. CDR3 nucleotides: TGTGCCAGCAACACAGGGTTCTTTGCAGATACGCAGTATTTT. It codes for CASNTGFFADTQYF. Together with reference TRBV14 and TRBJ2-3, the CDR3 gives the full variable domain: EAGVTQFPSHSVIEKGQTVTLRCDPISGHDNLYWYRRVMGKEIKFLLHFVKESKQDESGMPNNRFLAERTGGTYSTLKVQPAELEDSGVYFCASNTGFFADTQYFGPGTRLTVL.

This clonotype was counted a few times. V is TRBV20-1 and J is TRBJ1-2; TRBD1 might be the D (6 bases). This CDR3 is built from 15 residues. Germline CDR1 reads DFQATT; CDR2 reads SNEGSKA (reference sequence). V lost 3 bases and J lost 8, with 22 bases in between. Here the CDR3 DNA reads TGCAGTGCTAGTGATGGAGGACAGTCAAAAAGGGGCTACACCTTC. This sequence encodes CSASDGGQSKRGYTF.

This clonotype was recorded a few times. This sequence joins TRBV5-5 and TRBJ2-3; 8 bases match TRBD2. After removal of 3 bases from V and 4 bases from J, the junction contained 7 bases not matched to a gene. CDR1 and CDR2 (germline): SGHKS, YYEKEE (reference sequence). This CDR3 has 15 residues. The CDR3 loop reads CASSSTSGGPDTQYF. The DNA of the CDR3 is TGTGCCAGCAGCTCGACGAGCGGGGGCCCAGATACGCAGTATTTT. Looking up the rest from reference TRBV5-5 and TRBJ2-3 gives the full variable domain: DAGVTQSPTHLIKTRGQQVTLRCSPISGHKSVSWYQQVLGQGPQFIFQYYEKEERGRGNFPDRFSARQFPNYSSELNVNALLLGDSALYLCASSSTSGGPDTQYFGPGTRLTVL.

The chain recombines TRBV20-1 with TRBJ1-1; the D gene is possibly TRBD1 (5 bases). Per germline, CDR1 DFQATT and CDR2 SNEGSKA (reference sequence). This CDR3 comprises 12 residues. Trimming shortened V by 3 bases and J by 4 bases, and 9 bases separated the two germline ends. CDR3 DNA: TGCAGTGCTAGTTCCCAGGGCACTGAAGCTTTCTTT. As protein: CSASSQGTEAFF.

The sample holds many counts of this clonotype. The V gene is TRBV12-3 or TRBV12-4, the J gene TRBJ2-5, with TRBD1 matching 8 bases. The CDR3 runs to 13 residues. The ends lost 6 bases at V and 4 bases at J; junction bases unmatched: 4. CDR3 bases: TGTGCCAGCAGCTCCGGGACAGGAGAGACCCAGTACTTC. Encoded protein: CASSSGTGETQYF.

Only a few counts were recorded for this clonotype. The chain couples TRBV20-1 to TRBJ2-3, with 8 bases matching TRBD2. Per germline, CDR1 DFQATT and CDR2 SNEGSKA (reference sequence). This CDR3 is 13 amino acids long. V shed 8 bases, J shed 0 bases, and the junction held 4 bases outside the gene matches. The CDR3 DNA reads TGCAGTACTAAGCGGGGGAGCACAGATACGCAGTATTTT. This translates into CSTKRGSTDTQYF.

The chain uses TRBV20-1 and TRBJ1-5; D perhaps matches TRBD1 (6 bases). The CDR3 sequence is 14 residues long. Trimming cost V 7 bases and J 6 bases, with 19 bases left between them. Germline CDR1 reads DFQATT; CDR2 reads SNEGSKA (reference sequence). The DNA for the CDR3 is TGCAGTGTTAGGGCGGGTGGGGGCCCTCAGCCCCAGCATTTT. Its translation is CSVRAGGGPQPQHF.

This chain joins TRBV11-2 and TRBJ2-1; 7 bases match TRBD2. The CDR3 consists of 12 residues. Trimming cost V 5 bases and J 8 bases; bases outside gene matches: 3. Looked up from germline, CDR1 is SGHAT and CDR2 is FQNNGV. As DNA, the CDR3 is TGTGCCAGCAGCCCCGCGGGGGATGAGCAGTTCTTC. It yields the protein CASSPAGDEQFF.

The chain employs TRBV24-1 and TRBJ2-5; possible D gene TRBD2, 6 bases. This CDR3 is 15 amino acids long. Germline assignment: CDR1 KGHDR and CDR2 SFDVKD. V was cut by 4 bases and J by 11 bases, with 22 bases left in between. The CDR3 loop is CATSDPGSGGGEQYF. In DNA form, the CDR3 reads TGTGCCACCAGTGACCCTGGTAGCGGAGGCGGTGAGCAGTACTTC.

In DNA, the CDR3 is TGTGCCAGCAGTGTACGTTGGAGGAGGGTTGACTACGAGCAGTACTTC. Residues: CASSVRWRRVDYEQYF. This chain links TRBV6-4 with TRBJ2-7, with D perhaps TRBD2 (6 bases). V gave up 4 bases and J gave up 3 bases, with 19 bases separating them. Germline V lookup: CDR1 MRHNA, CDR2 SNTAGT. This CDR3 spans 16 amino acids.

This clonotype was detected a few times. The chain has TRBV12-3 or TRBV12-4 and TRBJ1-4, with 9 bases matching TRBD1. Trimming removed 5 bases from V and 6 bases from J; junction bases left unmatched: 7. This CDR3 has 15 amino acids. CDR3 nucleotides: TGTGCCAGCAGTACCCGACAGGGGGAAGATGAAAAACTGTTTTTT. Translating it yields CASSTRQGEDEKLFF.

This clonotype was counted a few times. The V gene is TRBV28, the J gene TRBJ2-1, with D possibly being TRBD1 or TRBD2 (5 bases each). The CDR3 extends over 14 amino acids. V was cut by 6 bases and J by 6 bases, with 15 bases left in between. Germline V lookup: CDR1 MDHEN, CDR2 SYDVKM. Here the CDR3 DNA reads TGTGCCAGCAGACGGGCCGGGGACGTCAATGAGCAGTTCTTC. Protein: CASRRAGDVNEQFF.

The chain combines TRBV10-2 with TRBJ2-1, with D perhaps TRBD1 (5 bases). Judging by the DNA end, TRBJ2-7 fits better; the J call may be wrong. Per the germline V gene, CDR1 is WSHSY and CDR2 is SAAADI. The CDR3 contains 16 residues. CDR3 coding DNA: TGCGCCAGCAGTGCGTGGGGCTCGGGTTCCTACAATGAGCAGTACTTC. This encodes CASSAWGSGSYNEQYF.

The V call is TRBV6-1, the J call TRBJ1-5; no definite D call. The V end was cut by 3 bases, the J end by 7 bases, with 10 bases between. Germline V gives CDR1 MNHNS, CDR2 SASEGT. The CDR3 totals 13 residues. CDR3 in amino acids: CASSDSGRQPQHF. In nucleotides, the CDR3 is TGTGCCAGCAGTGACAGTGGCAGGCAGCCCCAGCATTTT.

V gene TRBV20-1 combines with J gene TRBJ1-2; D not certain. CDR3 length equals 13 residues. V was trimmed by 0 bases and J by 4 bases, leaving 9 bases between them. The germline V gene encodes CDR1 DFQATT and CDR2 SNEGSKA (reference sequence). This CDR3 is CSARDEVGYGYTF. CDR3 DNA sequence: TGCAGTGCTAGAGATGAGGTGGGCTATGGCTACACCTTC.

Only a few counts were recorded for this clonotype. V gene TRBV3-1 combines with J gene TRBJ2-2; 11 nucleotides agree with TRBD2. This CDR3 is built from 14 residues. Germline V CDR1 and CDR2: LGHDT, YNNKEL (reference sequence). V lost 4 bases, J lost 6 bases, and 1 base stayed unmatched. The CDR3 bases are TGTGCCAGCAGCCCGGGACTAGCGGCCGGGGAGCTGTTTTTT. Translating it yields CASSPGLAAGELFF.

The chain recombines TRBV12-3 or TRBV12-4 with TRBJ1-5; TRBD1 matches 9 bases. This CDR3 has 14 residues. V lost 5 bases and J lost 5; bases outside the gene matches: 4. This chain's CDR3 is CASSAQGAHQPQHF. Written as DNA, the CDR3 is TGTGCCAGCAGTGCACAGGGGGCTCATCAGCCCCAGCATTTT.

V usage is TRBV3-1 and J usage is TRBJ2-1, with 11 bases fitting TRBD2. Germline values: CDR1 LGHDT, CDR2 YNNKEL (reference sequence). The CDR3 totals 15 residues. Trimming at V came to 8 bases and at J to 7 bases, leaving 10 bases not matched to a gene. CDR3 sequence reads: CASGLAGGAGNEQFF. The CDR3 nucleotides are TGTGCCAGCGGCCTAGCGGGAGGCGCGGGTAATGAGCAGTTCTTC.

In nucleotides, the CDR3 is TGTGCCAGCAGTCCTCGACAGGCCAGTAATTCACCCCTCCACTTT. It encodes CASSPRQASNSPLHF. This chain uses TRBV6-1 with TRBJ1-6; D might be TRBD1 (6 bases). Between the trimmed V and J ends, which lost 5 bases and 6 bases, there was a span of 14 bases. The CDR3 contains 15 residues. CDR1 is MNHNS, CDR2 SASEGT, per germline.

This rearrangement joins TRBV5-1 to TRBJ2-5; D remains unclear. The CDR3 totals 14 residues. With 0 bases removed from V and 0 bases from J, the gap between germline ends came to 6 bases. Germline V gene lookup returns CDR1 SGHRS and CDR2 YFSETQ. CDR3 bases: TGCGCCAGCAGCTTGGTCGCGTACCAAGAGACCCAGTACTTC. Its translation is CASSLVAYQETQYF.

This clonotype has just a few counts. V and J are TRBV9 and TRBJ2-1, with D maybe TRBD2 (6 bases). V was cut by 2 bases and J by 9 bases, with 21 bases left in between. This CDR3 spans 16 amino acids. Germline-derived CDR1 and CDR2 are SGDLS and YYNGEE. CDR3 in amino acids: CASSVRGDLASIEQFF. The CDR3 coding sequence is TGTGCCAGCAGCGTTCGCGGGGACCTCGCCTCAATTGAGCAGTTCTTC.

This clonotype has a handful of counts. The chain carries TRBV2 and TRBJ2-7; 7 bases align to TRBD2. The germline CDR1 and CDR2 sequences are SNHLY and FYNNEI. This CDR3 spans 13 amino acids. V shed 10 bases and J 1 base; nucleotides not matched to a gene: 7. CDR3 protein: CANSRDYSYEQYF. The CDR3, as DNA: TGTGCCAATTCCCGGGACTATTCCTACGAGCAGTACTTC.

As concerns this clonotype: The junction and the germline gene differ at one end; a read error may be behind it. The chain carries TRBV10-3 and TRBJ1-1; D is unclear. Germline V gene sequence: CDR1 ENHRY, CDR2 SYGVKD. The CDR3 length is 13 residues. The CDR3 DNA is TGTGCCATCAGTGCCCAAGGGAGAACTGAAGTTTTCTTT. This encodes CAISAQGRTEVFF.

This clonotype was observed a few times. The gene calls are TRBV20-1 and TRBJ2-1; D is perhaps TRBD2 (5 bases). V was trimmed by 6 bases and J by 7 bases, leaving 16 bases between them. This CDR3 spans 13 amino acids. The V gene's germline CDR1 is DFQATT and CDR2 SNEGSKA (reference sequence). In DNA form, the CDR3 reads TGCAGTGCCCTGAAGATCCTAGCAAATGAGCAGTTCTTC. This gives the protein CSALKILANEQFF.